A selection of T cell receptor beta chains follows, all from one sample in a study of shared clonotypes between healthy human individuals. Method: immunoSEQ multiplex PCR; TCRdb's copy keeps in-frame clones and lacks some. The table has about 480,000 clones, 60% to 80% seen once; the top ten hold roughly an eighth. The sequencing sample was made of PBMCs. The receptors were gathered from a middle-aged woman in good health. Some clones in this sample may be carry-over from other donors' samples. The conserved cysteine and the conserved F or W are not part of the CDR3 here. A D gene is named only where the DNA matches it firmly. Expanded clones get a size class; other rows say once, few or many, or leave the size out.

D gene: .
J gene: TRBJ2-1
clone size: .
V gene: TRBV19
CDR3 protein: ASSLGGYNEQF

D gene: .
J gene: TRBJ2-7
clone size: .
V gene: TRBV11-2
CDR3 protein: ASSYGPPREQY

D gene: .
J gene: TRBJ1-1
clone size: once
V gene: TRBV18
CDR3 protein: ASSPRGDFVDAF

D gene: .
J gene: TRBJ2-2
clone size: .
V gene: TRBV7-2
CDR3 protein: ASSLQRANTGELF

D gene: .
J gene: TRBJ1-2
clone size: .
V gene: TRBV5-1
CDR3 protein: ASSEGLADLYT

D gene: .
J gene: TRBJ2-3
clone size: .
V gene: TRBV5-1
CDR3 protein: ASSVIPGPDTQY

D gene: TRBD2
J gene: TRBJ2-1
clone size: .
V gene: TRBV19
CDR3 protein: ASSNKTSGRGYNEQF

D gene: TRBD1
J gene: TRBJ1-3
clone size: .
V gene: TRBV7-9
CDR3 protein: ASSLAGGGNTIY

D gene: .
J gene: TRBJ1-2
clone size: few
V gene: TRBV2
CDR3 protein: ASTTRWVLGAYGYT

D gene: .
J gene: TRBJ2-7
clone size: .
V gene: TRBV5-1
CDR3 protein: ASRATGVTYEQY

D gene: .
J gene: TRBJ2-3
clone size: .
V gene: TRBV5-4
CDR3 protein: ASSFERITDTQY

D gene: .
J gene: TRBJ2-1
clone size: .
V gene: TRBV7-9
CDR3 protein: ASSLINTNEQF

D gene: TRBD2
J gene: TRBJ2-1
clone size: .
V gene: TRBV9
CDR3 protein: ASSVGPTSGGNEQF

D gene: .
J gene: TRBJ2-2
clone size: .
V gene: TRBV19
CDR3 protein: ASSVALGAGELF

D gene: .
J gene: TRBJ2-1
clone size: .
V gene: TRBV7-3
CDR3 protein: ASSLGPDNEQF

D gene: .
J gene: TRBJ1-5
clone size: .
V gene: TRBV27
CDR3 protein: ASRTGKNSNQPQH

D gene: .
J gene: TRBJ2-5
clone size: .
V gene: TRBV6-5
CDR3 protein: ASSYSWGFRKTQY

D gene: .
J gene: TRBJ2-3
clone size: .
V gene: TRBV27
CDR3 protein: ASSQGPKDTQY

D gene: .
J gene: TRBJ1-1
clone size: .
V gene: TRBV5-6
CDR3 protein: ASSWKPGQWTEAF

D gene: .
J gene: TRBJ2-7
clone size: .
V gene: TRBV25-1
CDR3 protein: ASRDSYEQY

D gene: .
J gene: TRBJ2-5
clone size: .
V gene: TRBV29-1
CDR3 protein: SAEEGTIQETQY

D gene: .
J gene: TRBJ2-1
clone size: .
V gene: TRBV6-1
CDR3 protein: ASSEVLSEQF

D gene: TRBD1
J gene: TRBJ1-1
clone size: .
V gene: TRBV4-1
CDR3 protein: ASSPWDRGNTEAF

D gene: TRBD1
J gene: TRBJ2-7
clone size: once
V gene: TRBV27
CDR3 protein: ASSAGTGGNEQY

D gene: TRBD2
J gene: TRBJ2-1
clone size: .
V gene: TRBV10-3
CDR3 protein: AISGGTSGRDEQF

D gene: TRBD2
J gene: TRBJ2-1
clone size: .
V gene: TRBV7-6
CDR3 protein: ASSFTSGGYNEQF

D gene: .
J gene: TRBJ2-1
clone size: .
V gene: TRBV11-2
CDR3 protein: ASSLDLLVSEQF

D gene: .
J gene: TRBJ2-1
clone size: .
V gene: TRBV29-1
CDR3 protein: SFIEQTSYNEQF